Below, 30 T cell receptor beta chains from the same sample are listed, as sequenced in a study of cytomegalovirus exposure and HLA in healthy donors. The data were produced by immunoSEQ multiplex PCR, yet TCRdb's version contains in-frame clones alone and is incomplete. Of 59,000 or so clones in the sample, nearly 90% were seen once. Sequencing was carried out using PBMCs. The receptors shown here come from a woman aged 18-29 years in good health and CMV-seronegative.

V is TRBV4-1 and J is TRBJ2-5, with TRBD1 matching over 10 bases. Germline values: CDR1 MGHRA, CDR2 YSYEKL. V lost 5 bases and J lost 4; bases outside the gene matches: 4. The CDR3 length is 14 residues. CDR3: CASSVRDRGETQYF. Written as DNA, the CDR3 is TGCGCCAGCAGCGTTAGGGACAGGGGAGAGACCCAGTACTTC.

The chain is built from TRBV19 and TRBJ1-5; the match to TRBD1 covers 12 bases. V shed 6 bases, J shed 7 bases, and the junction held 13 bases outside the gene matches. Germline V lookup: CDR1 LNHDA, CDR2 SQIVND (reference sequence). The CDR3 covers 17 residues. In nucleotides, the CDR3 is TGTGCCAGTAGCGACTTCGAGGGACAGGGGGCTGGACAGCCCCAGCATTTT. This gives the protein CASSDFEGQGAGQPQHF.

The chain is built from TRBV5-4 and TRBJ1-1; D perhaps matches TRBD1 (6 bases). This CDR3 region has 12 residues. Trimming removed 4 bases at V and 3 bases at J, with 7 bases between. Germline assignment: CDR1 SGHNT and CDR2 YYREEE (reference sequence). CDR3 nucleotide sequence: TGTGCCAGCAGCGCAGGGGACACTGAAGCTTTCTTT. It encodes CASSAGDTEAFF. The full variable domain, with the rest looked up from reference TRBV5-4 and TRBJ1-1, is ETGVTQSPTHLIKTRGQQVTLRCSSQSGHNTVSWYQQALGQGPQFIFQYYREEENGRGNFPPRFSGLQFPNYSSELNVNALELDDSALYLCASSAGDTEAFFGQGTRLTVV.

The gene calls are TRBV11-2 and TRBJ2-1; D remains unclear. There are 13 residues in the CDR3. Germline CDR1 is SGHAT and CDR2 is FQNNGV. V was cut by 6 bases and J by 5 bases, with 11 bases left in between. CDR3 in DNA: TGTGCCAGCAGTTTCCACTTCAACAATGAGCAGTTCTTC. Translated: CASSFHFNNEQFF.

The rearrangement uses TRBV7-3 and TRBJ2-3; TRBD2 might be the D (6 bases). With 2 bases removed from V and 3 bases from J, the gap between germline ends came to 6 bases. The germline V gene encodes CDR1 SGHTA and CDR2 FQGTGA. The CDR3 runs 13 residues. The CDR3 DNA follows: TGTGCCAGCAGCTTAGGGGGGACAGATACGCAGTATTTT. It is translated as CASSLGGTDTQYF.

Worth noting for this clone: The identical CDR3 is also encoded by other nucleotide sequences in the sample. The V call is TRBV5-6, the J call TRBJ2-7, with D tentatively TRBD1 (6 bases). This CDR3 has 12 amino acids. CDR1 is SGHDT and CDR2 is YYEEEE in the germline V gene. The V gene lost 4 bases and the J gene lost 4 bases, with 9 bases spanning the gap. The CDR3 sequence is CASSIGTYEQYF. In nucleotides, the CDR3 is TGTGCCAGCAGCATAGGGACATACGAGCAGTACTTC.

The chain combines TRBV5-1 with TRBJ2-5, with D possibly TRBD2 on 6 matching bases. V was pared by 2 bases and J by 4 bases, with 12 bases between. The CDR3 consists of 14 residues. The germline gives CDR1 SGHRS, CDR2 YFSETQ. CDR3 amino acids: CASSFLQGGETQYF. For the CDR3, the DNA is TGCGCCAGCAGCTTCCTCCAGGGAGGAGAGACCCAGTACTTC.

This clone came up a few times. This chain connects TRBV28 to TRBJ2-7; no clear D. This CDR3 region has 11 residues. The germline V gene has CDR1 MDHEN and CDR2 SYDVKM. The V and J ends lost 5 bases and 3 bases respectively, with 5 bases between them. The CDR3 sequence: CASSQIYEQYF. The CDR3 coding sequence is TGTGCCAGCAGTCAGATCTACGAGCAGTACTTC.

The V call is TRBV5-6, the J call TRBJ2-5; TRBD2 might be the D (6 bases). Trimming removed 4 bases at V and 7 bases at J, with 26 bases between. The CDR3 is 17 amino acids. Looked up from germline, CDR1 is SGHDT and CDR2 is YYEEEE. CDR3 coding DNA: TGTGCCAGCAGCCTCCCCGCGGGCGGGGCCCTCCTAGGGACCCAGTACTTC. Its protein product is CASSLPAGGALLGTQYF.

The chain couples TRBV23-1 to TRBJ2-4; TRBD1 matches at 10 bases. TRBV23-1 is labeled an ORF, and its function is uncertain. Trimming took 3 bases from V and 3 from J; bases not matched to a gene: 14. The CDR3 has 19 residues. In DNA, the CDR3 is TGCGCCAGCAGTCACGGGACAGGGGACGCCGAAGGGGACAAAAACATTCAGTACTTC. Residues: CASSHGTGDAEGDKNIQYF.

The chain uses TRBV29-1 and TRBJ2-3, with D unclear. The CDR3 consists of 12 residues. Germline V lookup: CDR1 SQVTM, CDR2 ANQGSEA. Deletions cut 3 bases from V and 4 bases from J, with 8 bases between. DNA for the CDR3: TGCAGCGTTGACACAGCCTCAGATACGCAGTATTTT. Encoded protein: CSVDTASDTQYF.

The chain joins TRBV10-3 to TRBJ2-1; a weak D match, TRBD1 (6 bases). Germline V gives CDR1 ENHRY, CDR2 SYGVKD. V lost 3 bases and J lost 6, with 12 bases in between. This CDR3 has 14 amino acids. In DNA, the CDR3 is TGTGCCATCAGTGACCCCAGGGGTGGCAATGAGCAGTTCTTC. Translated: CAISDPRGGNEQFF.

J is TRBJ2-3 and V is TRBV27; the match to TRBD1 covers 8 bases. Germline CDR1 and CDR2: MNHEY and SMNVEV (reference sequence). V lost 0 bases and J lost 5; bases outside the gene matches: 10. The CDR3 has 17 residues. The CDR3 nucleotides read TGTGCCAGCAGTTTATCCATCCGACAGGGGCAAGAAGATACGCAGTATTTT. It specifies CASSLSIRQGQEDTQYF.

The gene calls are TRBV5-4 and TRBJ1-3; weak D call: TRBD1 (5 bases). Trimming removed 1 base at V and 4 bases at J, with 12 bases between. Germline values: CDR1 SGHNT, CDR2 YYREEE (reference sequence). The CDR3 loop spans 15 amino acids. CDR3 protein: CASSLPGGGGNTIYF. CDR3 nucleotides: TGTGCCAGCAGCTTGCCGGGGGGTGGAGGAAACACCATATATTTT.

This chain uses TRBV13 with TRBJ1-6, with D perhaps matching TRBD1 (5 bases). The germline V gene has CDR1 PRHDT and CDR2 FYEKMQ (reference sequence). V was trimmed by 5 bases and J by 10 bases, leaving 27 bases between them. The length of the CDR3 is 18 residues. The CDR3 region is CASSPPGRRGRWRSPLHF. CDR3 coding DNA: TGTGCCAGCAGCCCGCCGGGGAGGAGGGGCCGTTGGCGATCACCCCTCCACTTT.

The CDR3 sequence is CASSLVLYEQYF. As DNA, the CDR3 is TGTGCCAGCAGCTTAGTTCTTTACGAGCAGTACTTC. V usage is TRBV7-6 and J usage is TRBJ2-7; D is ambiguous. The germline CDR1 and CDR2 sequences are SGHVS and FNYEAQ. The V and J ends lost 1 base and 4 bases respectively, with 5 bases between them. There are 12 residues in the CDR3.

The chain combines TRBV19 with TRBJ2-3; D is undetermined. The CDR3 is 13 residues long. V was trimmed by 3 bases and J by 1 base, leaving 5 bases between them. The germline CDR1 and CDR2 sequences are LNHDA and SQIVND (reference sequence). In DNA, the CDR3 is TGTGCCAGTAGTATCTCTCGCACAGATACGCAGTATTTT. This gives the protein CASSISRTDTQYF.

The chain uses TRBV28 and TRBJ2-7; D possibly corresponds to TRBD1 (5 bases). CDR3 length equals 12 residues. The germline V gene encodes CDR1 MDHEN and CDR2 SYDVKM. The germline V and J ends were trimmed by 5 bases and 3 bases, with 8 bases remaining between them. The CDR3 sequence is CASSNRRYEQYF. The CDR3 DNA sequence: TGTGCCAGCAGTAACAGGCGCTACGAGCAGTACTTC.

The chain links TRBV4-1 to TRBJ1-1, with D possibly being TRBD1 (6 bases). Germline V gives CDR1 MGHRA, CDR2 YSYEKL. This CDR3 comprises 15 residues. The V and J ends lost 1 base and 4 bases respectively, with 13 bases between them. The CDR3, as DNA: TGCGCCAGCAGCCAAGCCCAGGGGTGGGGCACTGAAGCTTTCTTT. Encoded protein: CASSQAQGWGTEAFF.

V gene TRBV19 combines with J gene TRBJ1-2; TRBD1 agrees at 8 bases. Germline V gene lookup returns CDR1 LNHDA and CDR2 SQIVND (reference sequence). The CDR3 extends over 15 amino acids. The J segment lost 3 bases and the V segment lost 7 bases, leaving 10 bases of the junction unmatched. CDR3 coding DNA: TGTGCCAGTACCGTCCTCGCGGACAGGGACTATGGCTACACCTTC. This translates into CASTVLADRDYGYTF.

This chain joins TRBV19 and TRBJ2-5; 10 nucleotides align to TRBD2. V dropped 4 bases and J dropped 7; count of bases not matched to a gene: 12. Germline assignment: CDR1 LNHDA and CDR2 SQIVND (reference sequence). The CDR3 totals 16 residues. The CDR3 nucleotides are TGTGCCAGTAGTACCCTACTAGCGGGGCCGGTGGGGACCCAGTACTTC. It translates to CASSTLLAGPVGTQYF.

The J gene is TRBJ2-7, the V gene TRBV2; 10 nucleotides align to TRBD2. The CDR3 has 16 amino acids. CDR1 and CDR2 from the germline V gene are SNHLY and FYNNEI. V gave up 6 bases and J gave up 2 bases; unmatched junction bases: 10. As DNA, the CDR3 is TGTGCCAGCAGGGGACTAGCGTCCCGTCGGGCCTACGAGCAGTACTTC. The encoded protein is CASRGLASRRAYEQYF.

This chain connects TRBV9 to TRBJ2-2; D perhaps matches TRBD2 (6 bases). V lost 3 bases, J lost 2 bases, and 11 bases lay in between. The CDR3 spans 15 residues. Germline CDR1 and CDR2: SGDLS and YYNGEE. CDR3 nucleotides: TGTGCCAGCAGCGCAGGACTACTCAACACCGGGGAGCTGTTTTTT. This encodes CASSAGLLNTGELFF.

The chain combines TRBV28 with TRBJ2-7; maybe TRBD1 (6 bases). The CDR3 is 17 amino acids. CDR1 is MDHEN, CDR2 SYDVKM, per germline. V was pared by 3 bases and J by 0 bases, with 18 bases between. CDR3 residues: CASSFEAGTTISYEQYF. CDR3 bases: TGTGCCAGCAGTTTTGAAGCCGGGACAACAATCTCCTACGAGCAGTACTTC.

V gene TRBV5-1 combines with J gene TRBJ2-5, with 10 bases aligning to TRBD2. The V gene end was trimmed by 5 bases and the J gene end by 5 bases; junction bases not matched to a gene: 12. The CDR3 consists of 16 residues. Germline V gene sequence: CDR1 SGHRS, CDR2 YFSETQ. Here the CDR3 DNA reads TGCGCCAGCAGGGCTAGCGGGGGAACAACTCTCGAGACCCAGTACTTC. It codes for CASRASGGTTLETQYF. Combining the CDR3 with reference TRBV5-1 and TRBJ2-5 gives the whole variable domain KAGVTQTPRYLIKTRGQQVTLSCSPISGHRSVSWYQQTPGQGLQFLFEYFSETQRNKGNFPGRFSGRQFSNSRSEMNVSTLELGDSALYLCASRASGGTTLETQYFGPGTRLLVL.

This sequence joins TRBV2 and TRBJ1-5; possibly TRBD1 for D (5 bases). CDR3 length: 14 residues. The germline V gene has CDR1 SNHLY and CDR2 FYNNEI. V was shortened by 7 bases and J by 2 bases, with 12 bases between the two germline ends. The CDR3 nucleotides read TGTGCCAGCACCCAGCAGGGTCGCAATCAGCCCCAGCATTTT. Translation gives CASTQQGRNQPQHF.

V usage is TRBV19 and J usage is TRBJ2-4; D may be TRBD1 (6 bases). The CDR3 is 15 amino acids. V lost 3 bases, J lost 5 bases, and 14 bases lay in between. Germline CDR1 LNHDA, CDR2 SQIVND (reference sequence). The CDR3, as DNA: TGTGCCAGTAGTATCCGCTCCGGGACACAAAACATTCAGTACTTC. The encoded protein is CASSIRSGTQNIQYF.

This clone was counted a single time. The gene calls are TRBV7-8 and TRBJ2-7; no definite D call. With 1 base removed from V and 3 bases from J, the gap between germline ends came to 10 bases. The CDR3 length is 14 residues. The germline V gene has CDR1 SGHVS and CDR2 FQNEAQ. CDR3 nucleotides: TGTGCCAGCAGCTTAGAGAGGAGCTACTACGAGCAGTACTTC. Protein sequence: CASSLERSYYEQYF.

CDR3 loop: CASSLSLAGWETQYF. The CDR3 nucleotides read TGTGCCAGCAGCTTATCACTAGCGGGGTGGGAGACCCAGTACTTC. V and J are TRBV11-2 and TRBJ2-5; 10 bases are shared with TRBD2. Per germline, CDR1 SGHAT and CDR2 FQNNGV. This CDR3 spans 15 amino acids. V shed 2 bases and J 5 bases; nucleotides not matched to a gene: 5.

The chain carries TRBV2 and TRBJ1-1; no clear D. The CDR3 length is 13 residues. Trimming stripped 2 bases from V and 2 bases from J, with 6 bases between. Germline V lookup: CDR1 SNHLY, CDR2 FYNNEI. CDR3 residues: CASSEQANTEAFF. DNA for the CDR3: TGTGCCAGCAGTGAACAGGCCAACACTGAAGCTTTCTTT.